These 18 T cell receptor beta chains came from one sample sequenced in a study of technical replicates of blood from several donors. The protocol was immunoSEQ multiplex PCR, while the TCRdb copy is restricted to in-frame clones and leaves out a portion. The sample lists 100,000 or so clones; around 95% were seen once. Material for sequencing was T cells isolated from PBMCs. The receptors derive from a human donor in good health.

This chain links TRBV11-2 with TRBJ1-2; 10 bases map to TRBD1. Germline V gives CDR1 SGHAT, CDR2 FQNNGV. The CDR3 runs to 15 residues. J gave up 5 bases and V 4 bases, and 7 bases lay outside the gene matches. The CDR3 DNA reads TGTGCCAGCAGCTCAATCCGGGACAGGGGTTATGGCTACACCTTC. Encoded protein: CASSSIRDRGYGYTF. Combining the CDR3 with reference TRBV11-2 and TRBJ1-2 gives the whole variable domain EAGVAQSPRYKIIEKRQSVAFWCNPISGHATLYWYQQILGQGPKLLIQFQNNGVVDDSQLPKDRFSAERLKGVDSTLKIQPAKLEDSAVYLCASSSIRDRGYGYTFGSGTRLTVV.

The J gene is TRBJ1-3, the V gene TRBV7-2; D is undetermined. V gave up 3 bases and J gave up 0 bases, with 6 bases separating them. Germline CDR1 reads SGHTA; CDR2 reads FQGNSA. The CDR3 spans 14 residues. CDR3 DNA sequence: TGTGCCAGCAGCTTTACGGTCTCTGGAAACACCATATATTTT. Protein product: CASSFTVSGNTIYF.

The V and J genes are TRBV7-3 and TRBJ2-3, with TRBD2 matching 8 bases. V lost 2 bases and J lost 2; bases outside the gene matches: 6. This CDR3 comprises 16 residues. The germline V gene encodes CDR1 SGHTA and CDR2 FQGTGA. The CDR3 loop is CASSLFERGFTDTQYF. Here the CDR3 DNA reads TGTGCCAGCAGCTTATTTGAGCGGGGGTTCACAGATACGCAGTATTTT.

Here the CDR3 reads CASSSRGIGRMRNEQFF. The CDR3 bases are TGCGCCAGCAGCTCCCGCGGTATCGGGAGGATGAGGAATGAGCAGTTCTTC. The rearrangement joins TRBV5-1 to TRBJ2-1; TRBD2 matches 7 bases. Germline lookup yields CDR1 SGHRS and CDR2 YFSETQ. J lost 7 bases, V lost 3 bases, and 16 bases had no gene match. This CDR3 region has 17 residues.

The rearrangement joins TRBV29-1 to TRBJ2-7; possible D gene TRBD1, 5 bases. Looked up from germline, CDR1 is SQVTM and CDR2 is ANQGSEA. The germline V and J ends were trimmed by 4 bases and 4 bases, with 11 bases remaining between them. This CDR3 comprises 12 residues. The CDR3 nucleotides read TGCAGCGTTGGGCAGGGAAGGTACGAGCAGTACTTC. It codes for CSVGQGRYEQYF.

The chain links TRBV18 to TRBJ2-5, with TRBD2 matching over 7 bases. There are 18 residues in the CDR3. Germline V gene data show CDR1 as KGHSH and CDR2 as LQKENI. Germline trimming cut 2 bases from V and 4 bases from J; bases unmatched to any gene: 16. CDR3 region: CASSPGLVRRNLSETQYF. The CDR3, as DNA: TGTGCCAGCTCACCAGGACTAGTTCGCCGCAATCTTTCAGAGACCCAGTACTTC.

The V and J genes are TRBV18 and TRBJ2-1; 11 bases are a match to TRBD2. V shed 2 bases and J 15 bases; nucleotides not matched to a gene: 6. This CDR3 is 13 amino acids long. The germline V gene encodes CDR1 KGHSH and CDR2 LQKENI. CDR3 protein: CASSPMDSGGAFF. The CDR3 DNA reads TGTGCCAGCTCACCAATGGATAGCGGGGGGGCGTTCTTC.

The rearrangement uses TRBV7-9 and TRBJ1-5, with 8 bases identical to TRBD1. The CDR3 runs 18 residues. Trimming cost V 1 base and J 3 bases; bases outside gene matches: 11. Germline V gene data show CDR1 as SEHNR and CDR2 as FQNEAQ (reference sequence). The CDR3 reads CASSLDRGVTGFNQPQHF. The CDR3 bases are TGTGCCAGCAGCTTAGACAGGGGGGTTACGGGATTCAATCAGCCCCAGCATTTT.

This clone was observed once. V is TRBV15 and J is TRBJ2-5; 10 bases are a match to TRBD2. Per germline, CDR1 LNHNV and CDR2 YYDKDF (reference sequence). The CDR3 is 18 residues long. With 1 base clipped from V and 2 bases from J, the junction kept 10 bases outside the gene matches. CDR3 in DNA: TGTGCCACCAGCAGAGTTCCTAGCGGGAGTCCGATTCAAGAGACCCAGTACTTC. Protein: CATSRVPSGSPIQETQYF.

The J gene is TRBJ1-1, the V gene TRBV7-9; 8 nucleotides align to TRBD1. The CDR3 spans 16 residues. Germline assignment: CDR1 SEHNR and CDR2 FQNEAQ (reference sequence). The J segment lost 0 bases and the V segment lost 5 bases, leaving 8 bases of the junction unmatched. In nucleotides, the CDR3 is TGTGCCAGCAGCGCCCGGGACAGGCAATTGAACACTGAAGCTTTCTTT. It is translated as CASSARDRQLNTEAFF.

V usage is TRBV12-5 and J usage is TRBJ2-5, with TRBD2 identical over 16 bases. With V trimmed by 4 bases and J by 5 bases, 4 bases remained unmatched. Germline CDR1 reads LGHNT; CDR2 reads FRNRAP. This CDR3 region has 16 residues. The DNA for the CDR3 is TGTGCTAGTGGTTGGGGACTAGCGGGGGGGCGGGAGACCCAGTACTTC. Translated, it gives CASGWGLAGGRETQYF.

The V and J genes are TRBV19 and TRBJ2-3; a weak D match, TRBD2 (5 bases). Germline lookup yields CDR1 LNHDA and CDR2 SQIVND (reference sequence). V was shortened by 4 bases and J by 2 bases, with 10 bases between the two germline ends. The CDR3 spans 14 residues. The CDR3 spells CASSRTATTDTQYF. The CDR3 DNA reads TGTGCCAGTAGTAGGACTGCAACCACAGATACGCAGTATTTT.

This clone was seen just once. The chain carries TRBV30 and TRBJ2-5; TRBD2 is a possible D gene (5 bases). The CDR3 runs to 16 residues. CDR1 is GTSNPN, CDR2 SVGIG, per germline (reference sequence). The V and J ends lost 0 bases and 1 base respectively, with 15 bases between them. This CDR3 is CAWSVFRGTAQETQYF. The CDR3 DNA follows: TGTGCCTGGAGTGTTTTTCGGGGTACGGCCCAAGAGACCCAGTACTTC.

The DNA of the CDR3 is TGTGCCAGCAGTGACTCCCCTATGGCGGGGAGCGGCTACACCTTC. As protein: CASSDSPMAGSGYTF. The genes are TRBV6-1 and TRBJ1-2; D is undetermined. Per the germline V gene, CDR1 is MNHNS and CDR2 is SASEGT. Trimming pared 3 bases from V and 8 bases from J, leaving 19 bases between. There are 15 residues in the CDR3.

The chain employs TRBV21-1 and TRBJ1-6. TRBV21-1 is shown as a pseudogene. CDR3 length: 17 residues. CDR3 protein: CASSTPPQSRRGSPLHF. The CDR3 region has the DNA TGTGCCAGCAGCACACCACCCCAGTCCCGGCGAGGATCACCCCTCCACTTT.

The V and J genes are TRBV10-1 and TRBJ2-3; TRBD2 matches at 14 bases. The CDR3 totals 16 residues. Germline V gene sequence: CDR1 WNHNN, CDR2 SYGVQD (reference sequence). The ends lost 3 bases at V and 6 bases at J; junction bases unmatched: 5. The chain's CDR3 is CASSDLGLAGEDTQYF. As DNA, the CDR3 is TGCGCCAGCAGTGATTTGGGACTAGCGGGAGAGGATACGCAGTATTTT.

This sequence joins TRBV2 and TRBJ1-4; a weak D match, TRBD1 (5 bases). The germline gives CDR1 SNHLY, CDR2 FYNNEI. The CDR3 covers 15 residues. V was shortened by 9 bases and J by 2 bases, with 16 bases between the two germline ends. The CDR3 region has the DNA TGTGCCAGTGGGACTTTAACCCGGACTAATGAAAAACTGTTTTTT. Translating gives CASGTLTRTNEKLFF.

The chain uses TRBV10-3 and TRBJ2-1, with a tentative D call TRBD1 (5 bases). Germline-derived CDR1 and CDR2 are ENHRY and SYGVKD. V shed 3 bases and J shed 1 base, with 19 bases lying between them. The CDR3 is made up of 18 amino acids. The CDR3 nucleotides read TGTGCCATCAGTGATAAACTTACAGGTTTAAAGTCCTACAATGAGCAGTTCTTC. It yields the protein CAISDKLTGLKSYNEQFF.